Listed below are T cell receptor beta chains from one sample, sequenced in a study of blood T cell repertoires in COVID-19. The protocol was immunoSEQ multiplex PCR, while the TCRdb copy is restricted to in-frame clones and leaves out a portion. This sample has 300,000 to 400,000 clones, with around 92% found just once. Sequencing was done on a sample of peripheral blood. The receptors were gathered from a young woman with COVID-19, enrolled during active disease. Each CDR3 is given with its conserved first and last residue. The D gene is left open where the match is weak. Only part of the rows carry a size: once, few, many, or a class if the clone is expanded.

v_call,clone_size,j_call,d_call,cdr3_aa,cdr3_nt
TRBV18,.,TRBJ1-6,TRBD1,CASSPGFWDRGFEYNSPLHF,TGTGCCAGCTCACCAGGGTTTTGGGACAGGGGATTCGAGTATAATTCACCCCTCCACTTT
TRBV6-1,.,TRBJ2-2,TRBD1,CASSARDRTISANTGELFF,TGTGCCAGCAGTGCAAGGGACAGGACTATCTCTGCGAACACCGGGGAGCTGTTTTTT
TRBV24-1,.,TRBJ1-5,TRBD1,CATSDGQGDPYGNQPQHF,TGTGCCACCAGTGACGGGCAGGGGGATCCTTACGGCAATCAGCCCCAGCATTTT
TRBV18,.,TRBJ1-4,.,CASSPFRPSPATNEKLFF,TGTGCCAGCTCACCATTCAGGCCCAGTCCTGCAACTAATGAAAAACTGTTTTTT
TRBV10-3,.,TRBJ1-2,TRBD1,CAISFGTGDGYTF,TGTGCCATCAGCTTTGGGACAGGGGATGGCTACACCTTC
TRBV4-1,.,TRBJ2-1,.,CASSQDALAGSSYNEQFF,TGCGCCAGCAGCCAAGATGCGCTGGCGGGAAGTTCATACAATGAGCAGTTCTTC
TRBV24-1,.,TRBJ2-3,.,CATSDAPGTDTQYF,TGTGCCACCAGTGATGCCCCCGGGACAGATACGCAGTATTTT
TRBV4-2,.,TRBJ2-3,TRBD2,CASSQDPTGGLAGGTDTQYF,TGTGCCAGCAGCCAAGACCCTACCGGCGGTCTAGCGGGAGGGACAGATACGCAGTATTTT
TRBV5-3,.,TRBJ2-1,.,CARRSRTNGSSYNEQFF,TGTGCCAGAAGGTCTAGAACAAACGGGAGCTCCTACAATGAGCAGTTCTTC
TRBV18,.,TRBJ1-1,.,CASSPGLDTYTEAFF,TGTGCCAGCTCACCCGGGTTGGATACCTACACTGAAGCTTTCTTT
TRBV28,.,TRBJ2-5,.,CASSLWTEEETQYF,TGTGCCAGCAGTTTATGGACGGAGGAAGAGACCCAGTACTTC
TRBV7-2,.,TRBJ2-7,.,CASSPPPQDYQYEQYF,TGTGCCAGCAGCCCTCCCCCCCAGGACTACCAATACGAGCAGTACTTC
TRBV10-3,once,TRBJ1-1,.,CAIRRGADWTEAFF,TGTGCCATCCGGCGGGGGGCCGATTGGACTGAAGCTTTCTTT
TRBV3-1/TRBV3-2,.,TRBJ2-3,TRBD2,CASSPRLAGGLTDTQYF,TGTGCCAGCAGCCCTCGACTAGCGGGGGGCCTCACAGATACGCAGTATTTT
TRBV28,.,TRBJ2-4,.,CASSFGGGTKNIQYF,TGTGCCAGCAGTTTCGGCGGGGGCACCAAAAACATTCAGTACTTC
TRBV29-1,.,TRBJ1-2,TRBD1,CSVGTGGGDGYTF,TGCAGCGTCGGGACAGGGGGCGGGGATGGCTACACCTTC
TRBV10-3,once,TRBJ2-2,TRBD2,CAISASPRQSSGTNTGELFF,TGTGCCATCAGTGCATCCCCCAGACAGAGTAGCGGGACGAACACCGGGGAGCTGTTTTTT
TRBV5-1,once,TRBJ1-4,TRBD1,CASSGQGATNEKLFF,TGCGCCAGCAGCGGGCAGGGGGCAACTAATGAAAAACTGTTTTTT
TRBV10-1,.,TRBJ2-5,.,CASSITMGGQETQYF,TGCGCCAGCAGTATTACCATGGGGGGCCAAGAGACCCAGTACTTC
TRBV11-2,once,TRBJ2-7,TRBD2,CASSLDSTGGVQYF,TGTGCCAGCAGCTTAGATTCTACCGGGGGGGTTCAGTACTTC
TRBV4-1,.,TRBJ2-5,TRBD1,CASSRGQGVWETQYF,TGCGCCAGCAGCCGAGGACAGGGGGTGTGGGAGACCCAGTACTTC
TRBV29-1,.,TRBJ2-7,.,CSALGADSSYEQYF,TGCAGCGCCCTGGGGGCAGACTCCTCCTACGAGCAGTACTTC
TRBV9,.,TRBJ2-1,TRBD2,CASSIAGGPYNEQFF,TGTGCCAGCAGTATAGCGGGAGGGCCCTACAATGAGCAGTTCTTC
TRBV28,.,TRBJ1-2,.,CASSLGVGGWYTF,TGTGCCAGCAGTTTAGGCGTCGGGGGATGGTACACCTTC
TRBV7-2,.,TRBJ2-2,TRBD2,CASSPPSGLSGELFF,TGTGCCAGCAGCCCGCCTAGCGGTCTGTCCGGGGAGCTGTTTTTT